Below, 10 T cell receptor beta chains from the same sample are listed, as sequenced in a study of blood T cell repertoires in COVID-19. The data were produced by immunoSEQ multiplex PCR, yet TCRdb's version contains in-frame clones alone and is incomplete. This sample carries nearly 80,000 clones, 65% to 85% of them seen once, and the ten largest clones take over 4.5%. The sequenced sample consisted of peripheral blood. These receptors were obtained from a man aged 55 to 70 with active or convalescent COVID-19.

The CDR3 nucleotides read TGTGCCAGCAGCCCCGCGGGGGGACCGGAGACCCAGTACTTC. This translates into CASSPAGGPETQYF. V is TRBV7-6 and J is TRBJ2-5; 8 bases map to TRBD2. V lost 5 bases to trimming and J lost 5 bases; unmatched junction nucleotides: 7. The V gene's germline CDR1 is SGHVS and CDR2 FNYEAQ. The CDR3 spans 14 residues.

The chain uses TRBV9 and TRBJ1-2; D is perhaps TRBD1 (6 bases). V shed 3 bases and J shed 4 bases, with 28 bases lying between them. Germline CDR1 reads SGDLS; CDR2 reads YYNGEE. This CDR3 comprises 19 residues. CDR3 residues: CASSEWGLEQGMVSYGYTF. As DNA, the CDR3 is TGTGCCAGCAGCGAGTGGGGTCTTGAACAGGGAATGGTGAGCTATGGCTACACCTTC.

V and J are TRBV6-6 and TRBJ1-2; D not certain. Deletions cut 6 bases from V and 0 bases from J, with 11 bases between. The germline V gene has CDR1 MNHNY and CDR2 SVGAGI (reference sequence). CDR3 length: 14 residues. The CDR3 DNA sequence: TGTGCCAGCAGCCTACAGCGGACTAACTATGGCTACACCTTC. As protein: CASSLQRTNYGYTF.

The CDR3 DNA reads as TGTGCCAGCAGCCCGACGGGTACAGATACGCAGTATTTT. Its translation is CASSPTGTDTQYF. The chain recombines TRBV7-9 with TRBJ2-3; no reliable D call. V was pared by 5 bases and J by 3 bases, with 9 bases between. Germline V gives CDR1 SEHNR, CDR2 FQNEAQ (reference sequence). This CDR3 has 13 amino acids.

V usage is TRBV24-1 and J usage is TRBJ2-1; 7 nucleotides match TRBD1. The CDR3 runs 14 residues. Losses at the gene ends were 6 bases for V and 1 base for J; bases not matched to a gene: 2. Germline-derived CDR1 and CDR2 are KGHDR and SFDVKD. CDR3 sequence reads: CATSSGQSYNEQFF. In nucleotides, the CDR3 is TGTGCCACCAGTTCGGGACAGTCCTACAATGAGCAGTTCTTC.

This chain uses TRBV19 with TRBJ2-1; 7 bases are shared with TRBD2. This CDR3 region has 13 residues. V shed 8 bases, J shed 14 bases, and the junction held 15 bases outside the gene matches. The germline V gene encodes CDR1 LNHDA and CDR2 SQIVND (reference sequence). The CDR3, as DNA: TGTGCCAGTGGGAGGGAGGGCATTGGGATAGAGTTCTTC. Translated: CASGREGIGIEFF.

This rearrangement joins TRBV5-5 to TRBJ2-3, with 13 bases lining up with TRBD2. Per germline, CDR1 SGHKS and CDR2 YYEKEE (reference sequence). This CDR3 is built from 15 residues. Trimming removed 7 bases from V and 8 bases from J; junction bases left unmatched: 10. The CDR3 here is CASHPATSGGRTQYF. The CDR3 DNA follows: TGTGCCAGCCACCCTGCGACTAGCGGGGGGCGTACGCAGTATTTT. Full variable domain (remainder filled in from reference TRBV5-5 and TRBJ2-3): DAGVTQSPTHLIKTRGQQVTLRCSPISGHKSVSWYQQVLGQGPQFIFQYYEKEERGRGNFPDRFSARQFPNYSSELNVNALLLGDSALYLCASHPATSGGRTQYFGPGTRLTVL.

This clone has just one count. V and J are TRBV19 and TRBJ1-2, with D unclear. V lost 5 bases, J lost 8 bases, and 15 bases lay in between. The CDR3 runs to 13 residues. Germline CDR1 and CDR2: LNHDA and SQIVND (reference sequence). This chain's CDR3 is CASSPPAGKGYTF. CDR3 coding DNA: TGTGCCAGTAGTCCTCCGGCGGGGAAAGGCTACACCTTC. Based on the CDR3 plus reference TRBV19 and TRBJ1-2, the full variable domain is DGGITQSPKYLFRKEGQNVTLSCEQNLNHDAMYWYRQDPGQGLRLIYYSQIVNDFQKGDIAEGYSVSREKKESFPLTVTSAQKNPTAFYLCASSPPAGKGYTFGSGTRLTVV.

The chain links TRBV7-2 to TRBJ2-7, with D possibly being TRBD2 (6 bases). Germline CDR1 reads SGHTA; CDR2 reads FQGNSA. The length of the CDR3 is 15 residues. Trimming removed 5 bases from V and 2 bases from J, with 16 bases in between. This CDR3 is CASSLFLGGTYEQYF. The CDR3 DNA sequence: TGTGCCAGCAGCCTTTTCTTGGGGGGAACCTACGAGCAGTACTTC.

This chain connects TRBV12-3 or TRBV12-4 to TRBJ1-5; TRBD1 is a possible D gene (5 bases). CDR3 length: 13 amino acids. Trimming stripped 6 bases from V and 11 bases from J, with 17 bases between. In DNA, the CDR3 is TGTGCCAGCAGCCCCCAGTCCGGGGGGGCCCAGCATTTT. The encoded protein is CASSPQSGGAQHF.